Following are 13 T cell receptor beta chains from one sample sequenced in a study of cytomegalovirus exposure and HLA in healthy donors. In the PCR, 60 Vbeta and 13 Jbeta primers were used. TCRdb's copy holds only in-frame clones and misses some; the assay was immunoSEQ multiplex PCR. The profile shows some 130,000 clones, around 77% of them singletons. Sequenced material: PBMCs. Every receptor here comes from a woman aged 45-65 years in good health and CMV-seronegative.

Notes on this clone: Other DNA sequences in this specimen translate into the identical CDR3. The chain has TRBV29-1 and TRBJ2-3; 8 nucleotides agree with TRBD2. V was clipped by 1 base and J by 4 bases; unmatched bases: 4. In germline, CDR1 is SQVTM, CDR2 ANQGSEA. The CDR3 runs to 14 residues. The CDR3 is CSVEGLAGSDTQYF. For the CDR3, the DNA is TGCAGCGTTGAAGGGCTAGCGGGCTCAGATACGCAGTATTTT.

This chain connects TRBV5-4 to TRBJ2-3, with unresolved D. Trimming took off 2 bases at V and 6 bases at J, with 10 bases between the two ends. CDR3 length: 13 amino acids. From germline, CDR1 is SGHNT and CDR2 YYREEE (reference sequence). The CDR3 sequence: CASSFQVLDTQYF. CDR3 sequence (DNA): TGTGCCAGCAGCTTTCAGGTCCTGGATACGCAGTATTTT.

The V gene is TRBV6-5, the J gene TRBJ2-2; 8 positions match TRBD1. The CDR3 totals 16 residues. Germline CDR1 MNHEY, CDR2 SVGAGI. V was clipped by 4 bases and J by 4 bases; unmatched bases: 8. The CDR3 nucleotides read TGTGCCAGCAGTTTTCTACAGGGGGTTATCACCGGGGAGCTGTTTTTT. Its protein product is CASSFLQGVITGELFF.

The chain joins TRBV29-1 to TRBJ2-5; possible D gene TRBD2, 7 bases. Germline lookup yields CDR1 SQVTM and CDR2 ANQGSEA. The CDR3 loop spans 13 amino acids. V lost 4 bases and J 5 bases, leaving 14 bases between the germline ends. CDR3 sequence (DNA): TGCAGCGTTGGGGAGGGGGTGGTGGAGACCCAGTACTTC. It is translated as CSVGEGVVETQYF.

This chain joins TRBV9 and TRBJ1-4, with TRBD1 matching 7 bases. J gave up 4 bases and V 3 bases, and 3 bases lay outside the gene matches. CDR1 is SGDLS, CDR2 YYNGEE, per germline. CDR3 size: 14 residues. The CDR3 nucleotides are TGTGCCAGCAGCGCACAGGGGTATAATGAAAAACTGTTTTTT. Its translation is CASSAQGYNEKLFF.

The chain recombines TRBV6-1 with TRBJ2-1; 15 nucleotides line up with TRBD2. This CDR3 has 15 residues. After removal of 11 bases from V and 5 bases from J, the junction contained 7 bases not matched to a gene. The germline CDR1 and CDR2 sequences are MNHNS and SASEGT. CDR3 sequence: CAGGTSGRQNNEQFF. The DNA of the CDR3 is TGTGCCGGGGGGACTAGCGGGAGGCAGAACAATGAGCAGTTCTTC.

The V and J genes are TRBV5-8 and TRBJ2-7; 13 bases line up with TRBD2. Trimming cost V 4 bases and J 7 bases; bases outside gene matches: 8. The germline V gene has CDR1 SGHTS and CDR2 YDEGEE. The CDR3 runs 15 residues. DNA of the CDR3: TGTGCCAGCAGCGCGTGGACTAGCGGGAGTGTAGAGCAGTACTTC. This encodes CASSAWTSGSVEQYF.

The J gene is TRBJ2-3, the V gene TRBV6-6; tentatively, D is TRBD2 (5 bases). Germline lookup yields CDR1 MNHNY and CDR2 SVGAGI (reference sequence). Trimming took off 5 bases at V and 3 bases at J, with 12 bases between the two ends. The CDR3 consists of 14 residues. CDR3 residues: CASSQPGRTDTQYF. CDR3 nucleotide sequence: TGTGCCAGCAGTCAGCCTGGGAGAACAGATACGCAGTATTTT.

The rearrangement links TRBV19 to TRBJ2-1, with 8 bases matching TRBD1. The length of the CDR3 is 16 residues. Germline V CDR1 and CDR2: LNHDA, SQIVND (reference sequence). The J segment lost 2 bases and the V segment lost 7 bases, leaving 10 bases of the junction unmatched. The CDR3 loop is CASTYRTGTPYNEQFF. The CDR3 coding sequence is TGTGCCAGTACTTACAGGACAGGGACACCCTACAATGAGCAGTTCTTC.

The chain employs TRBV18 and TRBJ1-2; tentatively, D is TRBD1 (6 bases). The germline CDR1 and CDR2 sequences are KGHSH and LQKENI. Trimming took off 3 bases at V and 5 bases at J, with 13 bases between the two ends. This CDR3 is built from 14 residues. The CDR3 DNA sequence: TGTGCCAGCTCACCGTCCAGGGGAAGTTATGGCTACACCTTC. It specifies CASSPSRGSYGYTF.

The rearrangement links TRBV4-3 to TRBJ2-1; TRBD1 matches 10 bases. The J segment lost 6 bases and the V segment lost 5 bases, leaving 7 bases of the junction unmatched. The germline CDR1 and CDR2 sequences are LGHNA and YSLEER. The CDR3 sequence is 15 residues long. This CDR3 is CASSFGTGDGNEQFF. DNA of the CDR3: TGCGCCAGCAGCTTCGGGACAGGGGATGGCAATGAGCAGTTCTTC.

In this sample, this clone turned up a few times. The chain links TRBV6-5 to TRBJ1-1, with D unclear. Trimming left V 7 bases short and J 1 base short, with 7 bases between. The CDR3 totals 12 residues. From germline, CDR1 is MNHEY and CDR2 SVGAGI. CDR3 sequence: CASTGKNTEAFF. The CDR3 DNA is TGTGCCAGCACCGGGAAGAACACTGAAGCTTTCTTT.

The chain carries TRBV7-6 and TRBJ2-5; 7 nucleotides line up with TRBD2. This CDR3 has 15 amino acids. J lost 5 bases, V lost 0 bases, and 6 bases had no gene match. Germline loops: CDR1 SGHVS, CDR2 FNYEAQ. The CDR3 loop is CASSLASAGAETQYF. CDR3 DNA: TGTGCCAGCAGCTTAGCCTCGGCGGGAGCGGAGACCCAGTACTTC.